These 10 T cell receptor beta chains were sequenced from one sample in a study of blood T cell repertoires in COVID-19. TCRdb's table, derived via immunoSEQ multiplex PCR, lists solely in-frame clones and lacks some. The sample shows some 88,000 clones, roughly nine tenths of them seen only once. The sequencing input was peripheral blood. These TCRs come from a human donor with active COVID-19. The donor label of this sample is uncertain.

The chain uses TRBV7-3 and TRBJ2-3; 12 bases are a match to TRBD2. This CDR3 is 15 amino acids long. Germline V gives CDR1 SGHTA, CDR2 FQGTGA. The J segment lost 4 bases and the V segment lost 5 bases, leaving 4 bases of the junction unmatched. The chain's CDR3 is CASSPLAGGADTQYF. Written as DNA, the CDR3 is TGTGCCAGCAGCCCCCTAGCGGGGGGGGCAGATACGCAGTATTTT.

CDR3 loop: CASSEPSGGGTEAFF. As DNA, the CDR3 is TGTGCCAGCAGTGAACCCTCCGGGGGTGGAACTGAAGCTTTCTTT. V and J are TRBV6-1 and TRBJ1-1; possible D gene TRBD1, 5 bases. CDR1 is MNHNS and CDR2 is SASEGT in the germline V gene. This CDR3 region has 15 residues. V lost 2 bases, J lost 5 bases, and 15 bases lay in between.

This clone was detected only a few times. The V and J genes are TRBV6-5 and TRBJ1-1, with D unclear. The CDR3 has 15 amino acids. Germline V gene lookup returns CDR1 MNHEY and CDR2 SVGAGI. Deletions cut 6 bases from V and 7 bases from J, with 21 bases between. The CDR3 reads CASRVFSGKNLEAFF. CDR3 nucleotide sequence: TGTGCCAGCAGAGTGTTTTCCGGGAAGAACCTTGAAGCTTTCTTT.

This clone was picked up one time. The chain combines TRBV7-2 with TRBJ2-2, with 7 bases identical to TRBD1. There are 15 residues in the CDR3. Germline values: CDR1 SGHTA, CDR2 FQGNSA. The V segment lost 0 bases and the J segment 5 bases; nucleotides outside the gene matches: 3. CDR3 in DNA: TGTGCCAGCAGCTTAGCCGGGACAGCGACCGGGGAGCTGTTTTTT. Translating it yields CASSLAGTATGELFF.

This clone showed up just a few times. The rearrangement links TRBV7-9 to TRBJ2-7; D ambiguous. The CDR3 sequence is 15 residues long. Trimming pared 3 bases from V and 1 base from J, leaving 13 bases between. The germline CDR1 and CDR2 sequences are SEHNR and FQNEAQ (reference sequence). The CDR3 sequence: CASSFVLGESYEQYF. CDR3 coding DNA: TGTGCCAGCAGCTTTGTCCTAGGAGAATCCTACGAGCAGTACTTC.

This chain joins TRBV2 and TRBJ2-4; D is unclear. CDR1 is SNHLY, CDR2 FYNNEI, per germline. This CDR3 comprises 13 residues. Trimming took 6 bases from V and 8 from J, leaving 14 bases between them. This CDR3 is CASSGAGLDIQYF. Written as DNA, the CDR3 is TGTGCCAGCAGCGGTGCAGGTTTAGACATTCAGTACTTC.

The chain links TRBV3-1 (or the pseudogene TRBV3-2) to TRBJ2-1; TRBD2 aligns across 15 bases. CDR1 LGHDT and CDR2 YNNKEL come from the germline V gene (reference sequence). The V segment lost 5 bases and the J segment 10 bases; nucleotides outside the gene matches: 9. The CDR3 covers 16 residues. CDR3 amino acids: CASSLGLAGGRGEQFF. The CDR3 DNA reads TGTGCCAGCAGCTTAGGACTAGCGGGGGGGCGTGGAGAGCAGTTCTTC.

This sequence joins TRBV7-9 and TRBJ2-7; 7 bases are shared with TRBD1. The CDR3 spans 13 residues. Germline V lookup: CDR1 SEHNR, CDR2 FQNEAQ (reference sequence). V gave up 3 bases and J gave up 5 bases; unmatched junction bases: 4. The CDR3 spells CASSLTGFHEQYF. The DNA of the CDR3 is TGTGCCAGCAGCTTGACAGGGTTTCACGAGCAGTACTTC.

The genes are TRBV4-1 and TRBJ1-1; the D is unclear. From germline, CDR1 is MGHRA and CDR2 YSYEKL. Trimming left V 0 bases short and J 4 bases short, with 9 bases between. CDR3 length: 14 amino acids. The CDR3 sequence is CASSQERLSTEAFF. CDR3 bases: TGCGCCAGCAGCCAAGAGAGGTTGAGCACTGAAGCTTTCTTT.

The gene calls are TRBV5-6 and TRBJ1-1; 8 bases fit TRBD1. The CDR3 totals 16 residues. V lost 6 bases and J lost 5; bases outside the gene matches: 15. Germline V lookup: CDR1 SGHDT, CDR2 YYEEEE. DNA for the CDR3: TGTGCCAGCATCAATGGACAGGGTAGCACGGGAACTGAAGCTTTCTTT. It encodes CASINGQGSTGTEAFF.